This T cell receptor (beta chain) originates from a study of T cells in Graves' hyperthyroidism and ophthalmopathy. The investigators amplified TCR beta CDR3 regions from RNA transcripts. The primer set for the first-round RT-PCR of the TCR CDR3 was HTBI. TCRdb reanalysed the multiplex PCR reads using MiXCR and keeps one entry per CDR3 protein. The data hold hundreds of thousands of distinct CDR3 sequences, with about 38% observed a single time. CDR3 length: 14 residues. In germline, CDR1 is SNHLY, CDR2 FYNNEI. Trimming left V 4 bases short and J 8 bases short, with 17 bases between. In its sample, this clonotype was seen a few times. Uncontrolled infection, other autoimmune disease, pregnancy and lactation each barred patients from inclusion.

The chain links TRBV2 to TRBJ1-1, with D possibly being TRBD1 (5 bases). The material sequenced was blood. This sequence was found in a man between 18 and 35 years old with Graves' hyperthyroidism. Written as DNA, the CDR3 is TGTGCCAGCAGTGGGGGCCGGGTTATTGGAGAAGCTTTCTTT. This codes for CASSGGRVIGEAFF.